One and the same sample provided the 23 T cell receptor beta chains below, sequenced in a study of T cells in Graves' hyperthyroidism and ophthalmopathy (dated by TCRdb to the late 2010s). Libraries came from multiplex PCR. The sample was run on an Illumina HiSeq 2000. The TCR beta CDR3 regions were amplified from the RNA transcripts. For the first round of RT-PCR on the TCR CDR3, the HTBI primer set was used together with the Qiagen OneStep RT-PCR kit. Using fastp trimming at Q25 and MiXCR clonotype assembly, TCRdb reanalyzed the public sequencing data and kept in-frame beta chains. Rows with a matching CDR3 protein are joined into one entry that keeps the most common DNA and genes. The sample records about 96,000 distinct CDR3 sequences, roughly 56% of which are singletons. Jointly, the top ten make up 25% to 30% of the sample. The sequencing sample was made of blood. The receptor set was obtained from a woman aged 40 to 50 with Graves' hyperthyroidism.

The rearrangement uses TRBV6-1 and TRBJ2-5; the D is unclear. Trimming removed 9 bases at V and 5 bases at J, with 7 bases between. Germline V lookup: CDR1 MNHNS, CDR2 SASEGT. The length of the CDR3 is 10 residues. The CDR3 bases are TGTGCCAGTAGACCGGAGACCCAGTACTTC. It encodes CASRPETQYF.

In its sample, this clonotype was seen a few times. The J gene is TRBJ1-1, the V gene TRBV29-1, with TRBD1 matching over 11 bases. This CDR3 region has 14 residues. Trimming at V came to 2 bases and at J to 7 bases, leaving 6 bases not matched to a gene. From germline, CDR1 is SQVTM and CDR2 ANQGSEA. Written as DNA, the CDR3 is TGCAGCGTTGAACGGGACAGGGGGGACCTTGAAGCTTTCTTT. Amino acids: CSVERDRGDLEAFF.

V gene TRBV29-1 combines with J gene TRBJ2-5, with 8 bases matching TRBD1. V lost 1 base and J lost 5; bases outside the gene matches: 6. The CDR3 is 14 amino acids. Germline CDR1 is SQVTM and CDR2 is ANQGSEA. As DNA, the CDR3 is TGCAGCGTTGAAGGGCAGGGGGCGCGGGAGACCCAGTACTTC. The encoded protein is CSVEGQGARETQYF.

This clonotype was observed a few times. This rearrangement joins TRBV11-2 to TRBJ2-7; TRBD2 aligns across 7 bases. The germline V gene has CDR1 SGHAT and CDR2 FQNNGV. This CDR3 contains 15 residues. V was pared by 5 bases and J by 0 bases, with 7 bases of the junction left unmatched. CDR3 sequence reads: CASSPAGTNSYEQYF. In DNA form, the CDR3 reads TGTGCCAGCAGCCCCGCCGGGACTAACTCCTACGAGCAGTACTTC.

This clonotype appeared many times. The chain joins TRBV9 to TRBJ2-7; D possibly matches TRBD1 or TRBD2 (5 bases each). Trimming took 0 bases from V and 4 from J, leaving 14 bases between them. In germline, CDR1 is SGDLS, CDR2 YYNGEE. The CDR3 covers 15 residues. The CDR3 region has the DNA TGTGCCAGCAGCGTAGGTAGGGACCCAGGATACGAGCAGTACTTC. Protein sequence: CASSVGRDPGYEQYF.

This clonotype was counted many times. The V and J genes are TRBV2 and TRBJ1-5; TRBD1 agrees at 12 bases. From germline, CDR1 is SNHLY and CDR2 FYNNEI. V was clipped by 8 bases and J by 6 bases; unmatched bases: 5. CDR3 length: 14 amino acids. The CDR3 loop reads CASSGTGGGQPQHF. The CDR3 DNA sequence: TGTGCCAGCTCCGGGACAGGGGGCGGTCAGCCCCAGCATTTT.

Comment on this clonotype: Since the CDR3 does not end with the conserved phenylalanine or tryptophan, this likely comes from a read error. The DNA is left out, because the CDR3 cannot be placed on it with certainty; the CDR3 is given as TCRdb lists it. The chain joins TRBV7-9 to TRBJ1-4. The CDR3 is 9 residues long, ends included. CDR1 is SEHNR, CDR2 FQNEAQ, per germline (reference sequence). The CDR3 sequence: CASSLGSDY.

About this clonotype: In this CDR3 the conserved last residue, phenylalanine or tryptophan, is missing, so a read error is likely. V and J are TRBV2 and TRBJ2-3; 7 bases match TRBD2. CDR3 length: 17 residues. The V segment lost 1 base and the J segment 0 bases; nucleotides outside the gene matches: 7. Germline CDR1 is SNHLY and CDR2 is FYNNEI. CDR3 bases: TGTGCCAGCAGTGAAGGACTGGGACTACCGAGCACAGATACGCAGTATTCT. It translates to CASSEGLGLPSTDTQYS.

Regarding this clonotype: Here the CDR3 omits its conserved ending phenylalanine or tryptophan, so a read error is the likely source. V is TRBV7-2 and J is TRBJ1-4, with unresolved D. CDR3 length: 14 amino acids. Germline V gene data show CDR1 as SGHTA and CDR2 as FQGNSA. V was trimmed by 5 bases and J by 4 bases, leaving 11 bases between them. The CDR3 sequence is CASSQRGNNEKLFL. The CDR3 DNA sequence: TGTGCCAGCAGCCAGCGGGGAAATAATGAAAAACTGTTTCTT.

This clonotype was recorded many times. This rearrangement joins TRBV13 to TRBJ1-1, with 9 bases identical to TRBD1. The germline CDR1 and CDR2 sequences are PRHDT and FYEKMQ (reference sequence). V gave up 3 bases and J gave up 4 bases; unmatched junction bases: 3. The CDR3 consists of 14 residues. The CDR3 reads CASSFTGGGTEAFF. The CDR3 region has the DNA TGTGCCAGCAGCTTCACAGGGGGCGGCACTGAAGCTTTCTTT.

The rearrangement links TRBV5-1 to TRBJ1-5; D is possibly TRBD1 (5 bases). The length of the CDR3 is 15 residues. Between the trimmed V and J ends, which lost 3 bases and 11 bases, there was a span of 21 bases. Germline CDR1 is SGHRS and CDR2 is YFSETQ. The CDR3 spells CASSSGTSFRETQHF. CDR3 nucleotide sequence: TGCGCCAGCAGCTCCGGGACTAGTTTTCGGGAGACCCAGCATTTT.

This clonotype was counted many times. The genes are TRBV5-1 and TRBJ1-1; TRBD1 is a possible D gene (5 bases). Germline CDR1 is SGHRS and CDR2 is YFSETQ. The CDR3 sequence is 14 residues long. Between the trimmed V and J ends, which lost 3 bases and 0 bases, there was a span of 9 bases. CDR3 sequence: CASSWQGMNTEAFF. In DNA, the CDR3 is TGCGCCAGCAGCTGGCAGGGCATGAACACTGAAGCTTTCTTT.

The V and J genes are TRBV19 and TRBJ1-1, with 9 bases that match TRBD1. The CDR3 covers 15 residues. The J segment lost 4 bases and the V segment lost 6 bases, leaving 9 bases of the junction unmatched. Germline V gene data show CDR1 as LNHDA and CDR2 as SQIVND (reference sequence). CDR3 loop: CASRLAGTGFTEAFF. The CDR3 coding sequence is TGTGCCAGTAGACTTGCCGGGACAGGGTTCACTGAAGCTTTCTTT.

The J gene is TRBJ1-2, the V gene TRBV25-1; a weak D match, TRBD1 (6 bases). V was clipped by 4 bases and J by 5 bases, with 20 bases between them. Looked up from germline, CDR1 is MGHDK and CDR2 is SYGVNS. The CDR3 loop spans 16 amino acids. The CDR3 bases are TGTGCCAGCAGTGGGGGGCCACCGAAGGAACTATATGGCTACACCTTC. Translated: CASSGGPPKELYGYTF.

The chain combines TRBV7-9 with TRBJ1-1, with 7 positions matching TRBD1. CDR1 is SEHNR, CDR2 FQNEAQ, per germline (reference sequence). The CDR3 contains 12 residues. After removal of 3 bases from V and 11 bases from J, the junction contained 6 bases not matched to a gene. This CDR3 is CASSFSDRVAFF. CDR3 nucleotide sequence: TGTGCCAGCAGCTTCAGCGACAGGGTGGCTTTCTTT.

This clonotype was found a few times. The V gene is TRBV20-1, the J gene TRBJ1-2, with 10 nucleotides matching TRBD1. The CDR3 length is 12 residues. CDR1 and CDR2 from the germline V gene are DFQATT and SNEGSKA (reference sequence). Losses at the gene ends were 6 bases for V and 6 bases for J; bases not matched to a gene: 4. CDR3 DNA sequence: TGCAGTGCCGGGACAGGGGCGGATGGCTACACCTTC. Translated, it gives CSAGTGADGYTF.

There are many counts of this clonotype. This rearrangement joins TRBV5-6 to TRBJ2-7; TRBD2 matches at 13 bases. V lost 4 bases, J lost 4 bases, and 8 bases stayed unmatched. This CDR3 contains 16 residues. From germline, CDR1 is SGHDT and CDR2 YYEEEE. The CDR3 sequence is CASSAPGLAGFYEQYF. CDR3 nucleotide sequence: TGTGCCAGCAGCGCTCCGGGACTAGCGGGGTTTTACGAGCAGTACTTC.

Many counts were recorded for this clonotype. V is TRBV20-1 and J is TRBJ1-1; TRBD1 agrees at 8 bases. V dropped 6 bases and J dropped 3; count of bases not matched to a gene: 6. CDR1 is DFQATT and CDR2 is SNEGSKA in the germline V gene (reference sequence). The CDR3 extends over 13 amino acids. The CDR3: CSALTGGDTEAFF. DNA of the CDR3: TGCAGTGCCCTCACAGGGGGGGACACTGAAGCTTTCTTT.

This chain uses TRBV7-9 with TRBJ1-1; D may be TRBD1 (5 bases). With 10 bases removed from V and 1 base from J, the gap between germline ends came to 19 bases. The CDR3 is 15 residues long. Germline V lookup: CDR1 SEHNR, CDR2 FQNEAQ (reference sequence). The CDR3 DNA reads as TGTGCCATCAATAAGATCAGGGATCAGAACACTGAAGCTTTCTTT. Translation: CAINKIRDQNTEAFF.

This clonotype was detected many times. V and J are TRBV7-8 and TRBJ2-7, with no clear D. Deletions cut 5 bases from V and 2 bases from J, with 7 bases between. Germline-derived CDR1 and CDR2 are SGHVS and FQNEAQ. The CDR3 spans 12 residues. The CDR3 DNA sequence: TGTGCCAGCAGCCGCATCGCCTACGAGCAGTACTTC. Protein: CASSRIAYEQYF.

The CDR3 DNA reads as TGTGCCAGCAGCTTACTTGGAGAGGGGTTTCGTGAAAAACTGTTTTTT. It codes for CASSLLGEGFREKLFF. The gene calls are TRBV7-3 and TRBJ1-4; D possibly corresponds to TRBD1 (5 bases). The CDR3 spans 16 residues. Germline assignment: CDR1 SGHTA and CDR2 FQGTGA. V lost 2 bases and J lost 7, with 17 bases in between.

Here the CDR3 reads CASSTSGSETQYF. The DNA for the CDR3 is TGTGCCAGCAGCACTAGCGGGAGTGAGACCCAGTACTTC. The V gene is TRBV7-2, the J gene TRBJ2-5; TRBD2 aligns across 11 bases. CDR1 is SGHTA and CDR2 is FQGNSA in the germline V gene. With 5 bases clipped from V and 5 bases from J, the junction kept 1 base outside the gene matches. CDR3 length: 13 residues.

The chain uses TRBV9 and TRBJ2-5, with D possibly being TRBD2 (7 bases). Germline loops: CDR1 SGDLS, CDR2 YYNGEE. The CDR3 runs to 16 residues. Trimming took 5 bases from V and 4 from J, leaving 21 bases between them. CDR3: CASRGEGGGGRETQYF. The DNA for the CDR3 is TGTGCCAGCAGAGGTGAAGGGGGGGGCGGGAGAGAGACCCAGTACTTC.